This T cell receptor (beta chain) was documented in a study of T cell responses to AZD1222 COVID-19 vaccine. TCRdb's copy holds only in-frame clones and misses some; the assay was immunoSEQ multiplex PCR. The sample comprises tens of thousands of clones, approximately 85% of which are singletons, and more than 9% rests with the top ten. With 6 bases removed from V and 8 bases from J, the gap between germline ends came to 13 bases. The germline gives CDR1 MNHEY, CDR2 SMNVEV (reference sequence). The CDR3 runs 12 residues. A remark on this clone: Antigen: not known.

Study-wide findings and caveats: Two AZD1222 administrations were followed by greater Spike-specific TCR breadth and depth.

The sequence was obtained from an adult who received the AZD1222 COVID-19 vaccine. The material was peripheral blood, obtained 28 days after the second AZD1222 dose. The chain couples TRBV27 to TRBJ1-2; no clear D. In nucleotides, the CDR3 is TGTGCCAGCAGATCCGGGGTGGGAGGCTACACCTTC. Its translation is CASRSGVGGYTF.